Listed below are T cell receptor beta chains from one sample, sequenced in a study of blood T cell repertoires in COVID-19. Method: immunoSEQ multiplex PCR; TCRdb's copy keeps in-frame clones and lacks some. The sample includes fewer than 45,000 clones, about 87% seen only once; the top ten take around a tenth. What was sequenced was peripheral blood. The receptors originated from an elderly man with active COVID-19. The conserved cysteine and the conserved F or W are not part of the CDR3 here. Fields, in order: J gene, V gene, CDR3 protein.

TRBJ1-1 TRBV7-2 ASSLAGGVKNTEAF
TRBJ1-1 TRBV28 ASREQGDTEAF
TRBJ2-1 TRBV28 ASSGQSPSYNEQF
TRBJ1-4 TRBV9 ASSVVDSLATNEKLF
TRBJ1-1 TRBV6-5 ASRKTGSTEAF
TRBJ2-1 TRBV12-3/TRBV12-4 ASSLRETGRTF
TRBJ2-1 TRBV27 ASSLFGQLAGAGEQF
TRBJ2-2 TRBV5-4 ASSLPGGRTTGELF
TRBJ2-2 TRBV5-4 ASSPGTNTGELF
TRBJ2-2 TRBV2 ASISGRAGTGELF
TRBJ2-3 TRBV6-4 ASGGGRVSGTDTQY
TRBJ1-6 TRBV9 ASSPRGQGANSPLH
TRBJ2-2 TRBV6-8 ASISQGASGTGELF
TRBJ2-5 TRBV3-1/TRBV3-2 ASSQDRDRSQETQY
TRBJ2-7 TRBV5-4 ASSPNAGWNEQY
TRBJ2-7 TRBV20-1 SASGNSGSSYEQY
TRBJ1-1 TRBV9 ASSANTGTVNTEAF
TRBJ2-2 TRBV11-2 ASSSPGLAENTGELF
TRBJ2-7 TRBV5-4 ASSSQVSGPIYEQY
TRBJ2-3 TRBV3-1/TRBV3-2 ASSQNGDTQY
TRBJ2-2 TRBV11-2 ASSLVVAGGTGELF
TRBJ2-7 TRBV12-3/TRBV12-4 ASMWRGREQY
TRBJ2-1 TRBV7-2 ASSLGGGISYNEQF
TRBJ1-4 TRBV19 ASAGSQGEKLF
TRBJ2-2 TRBV2 ASSEGGFDTGELF
TRBJ2-1 TRBV30 AWSLGLASGEQF
TRBJ2-5 TRBV9 ASSVVGTRQETQY
TRBJ2-5 TRBV13 ASSPNRARGTQY
TRBJ2-7 TRBV3-1/TRBV3-2 ASSQGQTEAHEQY
TRBJ1-6 TRBV28 ATRSGQGENSPLH
TRBJ2-1 TRBV9 ASSKGLAGDNEQF
TRBJ2-2 TRBV28 ASSPQGASTGELF
TRBJ2-2 TRBV27 ASSPQLAGGPWTGELF
TRBJ2-1 TRBV15 ATSRPSSRDEQF
TRBJ1-4 TRBV19 ATSGRGATNEKLF
TRBJ2-4 TRBV3-1/TRBV3-2 ASSQVSGRVGNIQY
TRBJ2-7 TRBV10-3 AISQGQGRYEQY
TRBJ2-7 TRBV18 ASSLSTAGEGEQY
TRBJ2-7 TRBV9 ASSPFSGTSGGSEQY
TRBJ2-3 TRBV7-2 ASSLESQGPDTQY
TRBJ2-7 TRBV5-6 ASSFGGAFYEQY
TRBJ2-5 TRBV9 ASSVSGVPGETQY
TRBJ2-7 TRBV29-1 SVVPQAGGVYEQY
TRBJ2-2 TRBV6-5 ASMLVRVETGELF
TRBJ2-1 TRBV28 ASATGTRYNEQF
TRBJ2-5 TRBV4-3 ASSQGSTGRKETQY
TRBJ1-2 TRBV5-4 ASSSRQVYGYT
TRBJ2-5 TRBV5-1 ASTLGDRPPGGTQY